This entry concerns a single T cell receptor (beta chain). The antigen is undetermined. The data stem from a study of long-term antiretroviral therapy in people with HIV. Study-level results: Absence of data on ART adherence, viral resistance or therapy changes was noted.

From germline, CDR1 is SEHNR and CDR2 FQNEAQ (reference sequence). CDR3 length: 13 residues. The V end lost 5 bases, the J end lost 5 bases, and 13 bases lay between the germline ends. With survey level as its setting, the immunoSEQ assay was v3.0. Measured with immunoSEQ multiplex PCR; TCRdb has only the in-frame clones, and not every one. The sample consists of 25,000 to 35,000 clones, 90% to 95% of them appearing once. This receptor was taken from a man aged 18 to 29 with HIV. Sequencing used unsorted PBMCs, obtained 3.1 years after starting antiretroviral therapy. The J gene is TRBJ2-7, the V gene TRBV7-9; the D gene is possibly TRBD2 (5 bases). CDR3 nucleotides: TGTGCCAGCAGCCTTTCGGGAACCGACGAGCAGTACTTC. As protein: CASSLSGTDEQYF.